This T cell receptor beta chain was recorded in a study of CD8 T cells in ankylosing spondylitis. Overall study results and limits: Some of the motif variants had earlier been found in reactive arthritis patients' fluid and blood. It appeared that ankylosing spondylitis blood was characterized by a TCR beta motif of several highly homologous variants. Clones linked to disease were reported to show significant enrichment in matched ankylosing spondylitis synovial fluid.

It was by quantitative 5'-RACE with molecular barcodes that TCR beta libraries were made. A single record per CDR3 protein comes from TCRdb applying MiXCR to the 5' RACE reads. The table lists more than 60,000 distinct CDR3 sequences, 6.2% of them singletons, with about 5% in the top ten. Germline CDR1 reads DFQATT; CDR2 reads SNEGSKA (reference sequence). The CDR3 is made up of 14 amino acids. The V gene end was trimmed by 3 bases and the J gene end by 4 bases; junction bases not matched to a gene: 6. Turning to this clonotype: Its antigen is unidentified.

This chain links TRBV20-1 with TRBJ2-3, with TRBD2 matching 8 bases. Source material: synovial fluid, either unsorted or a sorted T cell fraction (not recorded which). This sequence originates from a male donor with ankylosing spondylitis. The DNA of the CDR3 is TGCAGTGCTAGTAGCGGGAAGGGAGCAGATACGCAGTATTTT. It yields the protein CSASSGKGADTQYF.